This TCR beta chain was retrieved from a study of T cell repertoires in aging, cancer and after chemotherapy. Multiplex touch-down PCR with TRB-A/B primers amplified rearranged V-D-J TRB sequences. A single record per CDR3 protein comes from TCRdb applying MiXCR to the multiplex PCR reads. This sample yields about 12,000 distinct CDR3 sequences, of which approximately 21% are seen a single time; around 5% belongs to the top ten. This clonotype came up a few times. Its antigen remains unknown. Per the germline V gene, CDR1 is ENHRY and CDR2 is SYGVKD. The V end was cut by 11 bases, the J end by 0 bases, with 15 bases between. There are 14 residues in the CDR3. Study results and caveats: Loss of evenness, beyond lost richness, contributed to age-related TCR diversity decline in cancer patients. These repertoire data do not allow conclusions about immunological memory after chemotherapy.

TCR beta rearrangements were amplified from peripheral blood genomic DNA. The sequence came from a human donor in good health. Sequencing was carried out using blood. The rearrangement links TRBV10-3 to TRBJ2-3; tentative D call: TRBD2 (6 bases). CDR3 in DNA: TGTGCCTCCAAGGGGCGGGGTAGCACAGATACGCAGTATTTT. Translation gives CASKGRGSTDTQYF.